Each of the 22 T cell receptor beta chains below was sequenced from the same sample in a study of blood T cell repertoires in COVID-19. TCRdb's copy holds only in-frame clones and misses some; the assay was immunoSEQ multiplex PCR. The sample lists around 310,000 clones, 85% to 90% seen once, with just under 9.5% in the top ten. Sequenced sample: PBMCs or T cells enriched from blood (not recorded which). The origin of the receptors is a woman aged 25-40 years who had recovered from COVID-19.

This clone appeared a few times. The J gene is TRBJ1-5, the V gene TRBV20-1, with 9 positions matching TRBD1. The CDR3 length is 14 residues. The ends lost 3 bases at V and 7 bases at J; junction bases unmatched: 7. Looked up from germline, CDR1 is DFQATT and CDR2 is SNEGSKA (reference sequence). CDR3 sequence reads: CSASLGQGRQPQHF. CDR3 DNA: TGCAGTGCTAGTTTGGGACAGGGTAGGCAGCCCCAGCATTTT.

This chain links TRBV6-5 with TRBJ1-2; TRBD1 agrees at 8 bases. Unmatched junction bases numbered 9, after V lost 2 bases and J lost 7 bases. This CDR3 spans 15 amino acids. The germline gives CDR1 MNHEY, CDR2 SVGAGI. CDR3 sequence: CASSYRTGRLGGYTF. As DNA, the CDR3 is TGTGCCAGCAGTTACCGGACAGGGCGTTTGGGTGGCTACACCTTC.

The chain uses TRBV28 and TRBJ1-6, with a weak D call TRBD1 (5 bases). Trimming left V 6 bases short and J 10 bases short, with 22 bases between. Looked up from germline, CDR1 is MDHEN and CDR2 is SYDVKM. There are 16 residues in the CDR3. The CDR3 reads CASSNPSMGRRSPLHF. The CDR3, as DNA: TGTGCCAGCAGCAACCCGTCAATGGGGCGAAGGTCACCCCTCCACTTT.

The CDR3 reads CASSHPTSPPDTQYF. The CDR3 DNA sequence: TGCGCCAGCAGCCACCCAACTAGCCCGCCAGATACGCAGTATTTT. The V and J genes are TRBV4-1 and TRBJ2-3, with D maybe TRBD2 (6 bases). V was pared by 3 bases and J by 4 bases, with 14 bases between. Germline CDR1 is MGHRA and CDR2 is YSYEKL. The CDR3 consists of 15 residues.

This chain links TRBV28 with TRBJ2-3, with TRBD2 matching over 8 bases. The V gene end was trimmed by 6 bases and the J gene end by 2 bases; junction bases not matched to a gene: 10. Looked up from germline, CDR1 is MDHEN and CDR2 is SYDVKM. CDR3 length equals 16 residues. CDR3 in DNA: TGTGCCAGCAGCGCCCCCCAGCGGGGGTTCACAGATACGCAGTATTTT. Its translation is CASSAPQRGFTDTQYF.

The J gene is TRBJ1-2, the V gene TRBV11-2; no definite D call. Trimming pared 1 base from V and 1 base from J, leaving 4 bases between. There are 13 residues in the CDR3. Germline CDR1 is SGHAT and CDR2 is FQNNGV. The CDR3, as DNA: TGTGCCAGCAGCTTAGCCATTAACTATGGCTACACCTTC. It codes for CASSLAINYGYTF.

The chain combines TRBV28 with TRBJ2-5; D is uncertain. The CDR3 loop spans 16 amino acids. Germline V gives CDR1 MDHEN, CDR2 SYDVKM. V was cut by 5 bases and J by 1 base, with 17 bases left in between. CDR3 in amino acids: CASSLLGGATQETQYF. In DNA, the CDR3 is TGTGCCAGCAGTCTCCTCGGCGGTGCTACCCAAGAGACCCAGTACTTC. Full variable domain (remainder filled in from reference TRBV28 and TRBJ2-5): DVKVTQSSRYLVKRTGEKVFLECVQDMDHENMFWYRQDPGLGLRLIYFSYDVKMKEKGDIPEGYSVSREKKERFSLILESASTNQTSMYLCASSLLGGATQETQYFGPGTRLLVL.

J is TRBJ1-1 and V is TRBV28, with D perhaps matching TRBD1 (5 bases). CDR3 length equals 12 residues. V was shortened by 6 bases and J by 3 bases, with 8 bases between the two germline ends. CDR1 and CDR2 (germline): MDHEN, SYDVKM. The CDR3 DNA reads TGTGCCAGCAGCTCAGGGTACACTGAAGCTTTCTTT. Protein sequence: CASSSGYTEAFF.

The CDR3 nucleotides read TGTGCCAGCAGGATTTCTGTGGGAGCTGAGCAGTTCTTC. The encoded protein is CASRISVGAEQFF. J is TRBJ2-1 and V is TRBV5-6, with TRBD2 as a possible D gene (5 bases). This CDR3 comprises 13 residues. Germline CDR1 is SGHDT and CDR2 is YYEEEE. V was clipped by 5 bases and J by 9 bases, with 15 bases between them.

The V call is TRBV4-1, the J call TRBJ1-1, with D possibly TRBD1 on 6 matching bases. The V and J ends lost 4 bases and 4 bases respectively, with 16 bases between them. Germline V CDR1 and CDR2: MGHRA, YSYEKL. CDR3 length equals 15 residues. CDR3 DNA sequence: TGCGCCAGCAGCCCCGTACAGGGTTGGGGCACTGAAGCTTTCTTT. It translates to CASSPVQGWGTEAFF.

The rearrangement uses TRBV4-2 and TRBJ1-2; D perhaps matches TRBD1 (6 bases). This CDR3 comprises 15 residues. From germline, CDR1 is LGHNA and CDR2 YNFKEQ. V was pared by 2 bases and J by 0 bases, with 10 bases between. The chain's CDR3 is CASSQSRGPNYGYTF. The CDR3 DNA sequence: TGTGCCAGCAGCCAATCCAGGGGTCCTAACTATGGCTACACCTTC.

This clone was observed a single time. This chain uses TRBV5-8 with TRBJ2-6, with D uncertain. CDR1 is SGHTS and CDR2 is YDEGEE in the germline V gene. The CDR3 has 17 residues. V was cut by 4 bases and J by 0 bases, with 14 bases left in between. The CDR3 DNA reads TGTGCCAGCAGCCGCCGAACGTCGGGCTCTGGGGCCAACGTCCTGACTTTC. Residues: CASSRRTSGSGANVLTF.

The rearrangement joins TRBV4-3 to TRBJ2-4; TRBD2 aligns across 8 bases. Trimming took 1 base from V and 5 from J; bases not matched to a gene: 7. Germline CDR1 and CDR2: LGHNA and YSLEER. CDR3 length equals 16 residues. CDR3: CASSQGVAGLENIQYF. The CDR3 DNA follows: TGCGCCAGCAGCCAAGGGGTAGCGGGACTTGAAAACATTCAGTACTTC.

The genes are TRBV10-3 and TRBJ2-3; D perhaps matches TRBD2 (5 bases). V was trimmed by 4 bases and J by 5 bases, leaving 13 bases between them. The germline gives CDR1 ENHRY, CDR2 SYGVKD. The CDR3 has 14 residues. The DNA for the CDR3 is TGTGCCATCAGTGCACGGGATGGCGAAGATACGCAGTATTTT. Translating gives CAISARDGEDTQYF.

V and J are TRBV3-1 (or the pseudogene TRBV3-2) and TRBJ1-4, with D hard to call. CDR3 length: 18 amino acids. V lost 0 bases and J lost 2, with 16 bases in between. Germline V gene data show CDR1 as LGHDT and CDR2 as YNNKEL (reference sequence). The CDR3 DNA is TGTGCCAGCAGCCAAGAGTTACGGGAGGTTTTTACTAATGAAAAACTGTTTTTT. Protein sequence: CASSQELREVFTNEKLFF.

The genes are TRBV9 and TRBJ2-5; D call uncertain. With 0 bases removed from V and 7 bases from J, the gap between germline ends came to 10 bases. This CDR3 is 13 amino acids long. Germline values: CDR1 SGDLS, CDR2 YYNGEE. This chain's CDR3 is CASSVDQATTQYF. The CDR3 region has the DNA TGTGCCAGCAGCGTAGACCAGGCCACGACCCAGTACTTC.

J is TRBJ2-5 and V is TRBV5-1; maybe TRBD2 (6 bases). Trimming shortened V by 0 bases and J by 3 bases, and 9 bases separated the two germline ends. The CDR3 has 14 residues. CDR1 and CDR2 (germline): SGHRS, YFSETQ. The CDR3 protein is CASSLAPSEETQYF. CDR3 nucleotides: TGCGCCAGCAGCTTGGCGCCTAGCGAAGAGACCCAGTACTTC.

The V and J genes are TRBV4-1 and TRBJ2-1; the match to TRBD2 covers 9 bases. Germline V gene data show CDR1 as MGHRA and CDR2 as YSYEKL. The V and J ends lost 0 bases and 7 bases, in that order; junction bases with no gene match: 13. The CDR3 contains 18 residues. DNA of the CDR3: TGCGCCAGCAGCCAAGATAGGAACCCTAGCGGGATATTAAATGAGCAGTTCTTC. The encoded protein is CASSQDRNPSGILNEQFF.

The chain joins TRBV28 to TRBJ2-7; D is perhaps TRBD2 (6 bases). The V gene lost 6 bases and the J gene lost 4 bases, with 16 bases spanning the gap. The germline V gene has CDR1 MDHEN and CDR2 SYDVKM. The CDR3 contains 14 residues. CDR3 sequence reads: CASSRAGTRYEQYF. The CDR3 nucleotides read TGTGCCAGCAGCCGGGCCGGGACTCGATACGAGCAGTACTTC.

The chain has TRBV6-5 and TRBJ1-4, with no clear D. The germline CDR1 and CDR2 sequences are MNHEY and SVGAGI. This CDR3 has 14 residues. V lost 6 bases and J lost 4, with 12 bases in between. For the CDR3, the DNA is TGTGCCAGCAGCCCATCGTGGCTTAATGAAAAACTGTTTTTT. Translation gives CASSPSWLNEKLFF.

The chain employs TRBV9 and TRBJ2-7, with 10 bases lining up with TRBD2. Germline CDR1 is SGDLS and CDR2 is YYNGEE. The CDR3 contains 18 residues. V was clipped by 0 bases and J by 1 base; unmatched bases: 10. CDR3 nucleotides: TGTGCCAGCAGCGTAGGAGGGCTAGCGGGAGTCCCTTCCTACGAGCAGTACTTC. The encoded protein is CASSVGGLAGVPSYEQYF.

The chain has TRBV5-6 and TRBJ1-2, with D tentatively TRBD1 (5 bases). Per the germline V gene, CDR1 is SGHDT and CDR2 is YYEEEE. This CDR3 spans 13 amino acids. Trimming took 4 bases from V and 6 from J, leaving 13 bases between them. CDR3 bases: TGTGCCAGCAGCCCAACAGGTGGAGATGGCTACACCTTC. Its protein is CASSPTGGDGYTF.